Given below is one T cell receptor beta chain in context. Per the authors' pipeline: Reference gene primer amplification in the assay estimated nucleated cell counts. The protocol was immunoSEQ multiplex PCR, while the TCRdb copy is restricted to in-frame clones and leaves out a portion. That table furnishes V, J and clone size, whereas the DNA furnished D and trimming. The repertoire holds some 60,000 clones, with more than 85% as singletons. The sample comes from a study of blood T cell repertoires in COVID-19. Study background: There were acute and convalescent COVID-19 samples, and they came from the United States, Italy and Spain. PBMCs, B-cell-depleted T cells, or T cells provided the cDNA or gDNA that made up the material.

Between the trimmed V and J ends, which lost 4 bases and 2 bases, there was a span of 18 bases. Per germline, CDR1 SGDLS and CDR2 YYNGEE. This CDR3 has 16 amino acids. This receptor was obtained from a man in his sixties with acute or convalescent COVID-19. The chain employs TRBV9 and TRBJ1-1, with D perhaps TRBD1 (6 bases). The specimen was peripheral blood. The CDR3 loop reads CASSPYGAGVNTEAFF. The CDR3, as DNA: TGTGCCAGCAGCCCATATGGGGCAGGGGTAAACACTGAAGCTTTCTTT.